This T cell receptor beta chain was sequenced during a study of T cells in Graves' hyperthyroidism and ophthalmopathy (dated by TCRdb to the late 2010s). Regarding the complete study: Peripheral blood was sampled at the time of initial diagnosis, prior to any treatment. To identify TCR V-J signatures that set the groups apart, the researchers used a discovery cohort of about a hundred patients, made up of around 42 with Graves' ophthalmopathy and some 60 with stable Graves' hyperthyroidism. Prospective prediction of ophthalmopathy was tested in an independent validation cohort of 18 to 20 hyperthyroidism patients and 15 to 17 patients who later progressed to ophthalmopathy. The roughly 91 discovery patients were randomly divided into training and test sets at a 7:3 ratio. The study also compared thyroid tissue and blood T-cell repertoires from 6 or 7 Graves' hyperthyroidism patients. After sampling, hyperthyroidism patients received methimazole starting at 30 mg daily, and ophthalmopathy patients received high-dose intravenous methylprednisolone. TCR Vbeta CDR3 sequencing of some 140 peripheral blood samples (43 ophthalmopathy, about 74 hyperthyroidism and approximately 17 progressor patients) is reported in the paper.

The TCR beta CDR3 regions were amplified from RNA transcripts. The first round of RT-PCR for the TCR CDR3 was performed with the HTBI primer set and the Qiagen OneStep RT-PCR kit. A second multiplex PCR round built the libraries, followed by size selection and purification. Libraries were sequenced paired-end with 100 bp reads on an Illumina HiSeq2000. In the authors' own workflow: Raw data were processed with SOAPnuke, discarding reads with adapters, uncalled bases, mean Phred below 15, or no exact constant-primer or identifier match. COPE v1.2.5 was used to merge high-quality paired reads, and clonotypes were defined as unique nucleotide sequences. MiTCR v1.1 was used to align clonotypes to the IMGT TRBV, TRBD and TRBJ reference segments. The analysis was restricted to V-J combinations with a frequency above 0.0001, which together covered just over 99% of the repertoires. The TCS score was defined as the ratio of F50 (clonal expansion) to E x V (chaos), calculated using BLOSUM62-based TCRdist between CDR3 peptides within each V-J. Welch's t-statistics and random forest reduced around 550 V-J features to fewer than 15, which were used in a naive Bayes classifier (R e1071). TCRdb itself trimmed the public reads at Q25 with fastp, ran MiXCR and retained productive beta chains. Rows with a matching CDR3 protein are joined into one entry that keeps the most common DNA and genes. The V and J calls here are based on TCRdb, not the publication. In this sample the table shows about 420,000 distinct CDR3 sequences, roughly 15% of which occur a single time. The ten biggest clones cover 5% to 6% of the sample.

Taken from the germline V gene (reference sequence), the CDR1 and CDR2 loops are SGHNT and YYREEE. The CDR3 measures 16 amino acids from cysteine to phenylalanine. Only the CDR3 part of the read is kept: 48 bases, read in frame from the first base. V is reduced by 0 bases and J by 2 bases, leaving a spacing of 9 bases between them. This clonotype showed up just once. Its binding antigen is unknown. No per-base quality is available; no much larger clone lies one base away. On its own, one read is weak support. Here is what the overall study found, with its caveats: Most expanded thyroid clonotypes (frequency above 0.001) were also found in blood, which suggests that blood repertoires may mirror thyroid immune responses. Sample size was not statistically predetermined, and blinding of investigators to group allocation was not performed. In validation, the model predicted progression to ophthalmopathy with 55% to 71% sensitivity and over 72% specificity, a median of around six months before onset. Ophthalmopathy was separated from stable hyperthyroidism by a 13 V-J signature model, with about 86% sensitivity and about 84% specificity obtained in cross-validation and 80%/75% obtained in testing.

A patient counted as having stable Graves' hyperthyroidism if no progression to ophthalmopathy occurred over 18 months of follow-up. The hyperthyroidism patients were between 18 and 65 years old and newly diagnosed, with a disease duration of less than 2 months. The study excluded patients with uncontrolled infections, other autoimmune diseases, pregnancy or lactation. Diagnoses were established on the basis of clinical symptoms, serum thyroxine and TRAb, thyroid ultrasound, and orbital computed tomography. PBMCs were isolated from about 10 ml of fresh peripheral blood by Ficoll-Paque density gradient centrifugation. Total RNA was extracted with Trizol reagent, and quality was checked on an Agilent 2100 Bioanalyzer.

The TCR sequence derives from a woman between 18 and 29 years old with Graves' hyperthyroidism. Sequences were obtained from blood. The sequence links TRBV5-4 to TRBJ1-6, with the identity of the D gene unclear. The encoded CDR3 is CASSLASATYNSPLHF. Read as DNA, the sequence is TGTGCCAGCAGCTTGGCCTCGGCTACCTATAATTCACCCCTCCACTTT.